These 22 T cell receptor beta chains were all obtained from the same sample, sequenced in a study of blood T cell repertoires in COVID-19. Sequenced by immunoSEQ multiplex PCR; TCRdb stores in-frame clones only, minus some. The sample lists 200,000 to 250,000 clones; about 85% were seen once. The sample was PBMCs or T cells enriched from blood (not recorded which). These receptors were taken from a woman between 25 and 40 years old who had recovered from COVID-19.

The chain couples TRBV5-6 to TRBJ1-4, with TRBD1 matching over 8 bases. Trimming took 4 bases from V and 1 from J; bases not matched to a gene: 9. The CDR3 is 17 amino acids. The germline V gene has CDR1 SGHDT and CDR2 YYEEEE. CDR3 protein: CASSVRQGPGTNEKLFF. DNA for the CDR3: TGTGCCAGCAGCGTCAGACAGGGGCCGGGAACTAATGAAAAACTGTTTTTT.

This chain links TRBV4-3 with TRBJ1-1; 12 nucleotides line up with TRBD1. The germline V gene has CDR1 LGHNA and CDR2 YSLEER. CDR3 length: 18 amino acids. The junction had 15 bases not matched to a gene; V was cut back by 5 bases and J by 5 bases. The CDR3 DNA sequence: TGCGCCAGCAGCGTAAAAGCAGGGGACAGGGGGCATTGGACTGAAGCTTTCTTT. It specifies CASSVKAGDRGHWTEAFF.

The chain is built from TRBV2 and TRBJ2-5, with no clear D. The V gene's germline CDR1 is SNHLY and CDR2 FYNNEI. The CDR3 covers 17 residues. The V and J ends lost 1 base and 7 bases respectively, with 22 bases between them. CDR3 amino acids: CASSEGLASLRPGTQYF. In nucleotides, the CDR3 is TGTGCCAGCAGTGAAGGGCTGGCTAGTCTCCGTCCGGGGACCCAGTACTTC.

This clone was counted a single time. The genes are TRBV2 and TRBJ1-1; TRBD1 is a possible D gene (6 bases). V was clipped by 4 bases and J by 6 bases, with 12 bases between them. CDR3 length: 13 residues. Germline CDR1 and CDR2: SNHLY and FYNNEI. The CDR3 spells CASSGRGAAEAFF. CDR3 DNA sequence: TGTGCCAGCAGTGGGCGGGGGGCCGCTGAAGCTTTCTTT.

The V gene is TRBV19, the J gene TRBJ1-2, with unresolved D. The CDR3 length is 15 residues. V was clipped by 2 bases and J by 7 bases, with 17 bases between them. Looked up from germline, CDR1 is LNHDA and CDR2 is SQIVND (reference sequence). The CDR3 DNA reads TGTGCCAGTAGTATAATAAGGGAGAGGCGGCGTGGCTACACCTTC. Protein product: CASSIIRERRRGYTF.

The chain recombines TRBV7-6 with TRBJ2-7; 9 bases are a match to TRBD1. Looked up from germline, CDR1 is SGHVS and CDR2 is FNYEAQ. The CDR3 runs to 17 residues. The junction had 12 bases not matched to a gene; V was cut back by 5 bases and J by 1 base. The DNA of the CDR3 is TGTGCCAGCAGCCAACTCACACCCGGGACAGGGTCCTACGAGCAGTACTTC. The encoded protein is CASSQLTPGTGSYEQYF. The variable domain in full, completed from reference TRBV7-6 and TRBJ2-7, reads GAGVSQSPRYKVTKRGQDVALRCDPISGHVSLYWYRQALGQGPEFLTYFNYEAQQDKSGLPNDRFSAERPEGSISTLTIQRTEQRDSAMYRCASSQLTPGTGSYEQYFGPGTRLTVT.

The V and J genes are TRBV4-3 and TRBJ1-5; 7 bases align to TRBD1. The V gene end was trimmed by 3 bases and the J gene end by 3 bases; junction bases not matched to a gene: 5. Germline CDR1 LGHNA, CDR2 YSLEER. The length of the CDR3 is 15 residues. The CDR3 nucleotides read TGCGCCAGCAGCCAGGAAGACAGGGCCAATCAGCCCCAGCATTTT. Protein sequence: CASSQEDRANQPQHF.

J is TRBJ1-4 and V is TRBV9; possibly TRBD1 for D (5 bases). There are 15 residues in the CDR3. V lost 0 bases and J 7 bases, leaving 13 bases between the germline ends. Germline assignment: CDR1 SGDLS and CDR2 YYNGEE. The DNA of the CDR3 is TGTGCCAGCAGCGTAGCTCTAGGGGCCTCTGAAAAACTGTTTTTT. Translating gives CASSVALGASEKLFF.

The chain employs TRBV16 and TRBJ1-1; tentatively, D is TRBD1 (6 bases). Trimming took off 4 bases at V and 1 base at J, with 19 bases between the two ends. The CDR3 has 17 amino acids. From germline, CDR1 is KGHSY and CDR2 FQNENV. The DNA of the CDR3 is TGTGCCAGCAGCCCCCCAGGGGCAGGGCCTACGAACACTGAAGCTTTCTTT. The encoded protein is CASSPPGAGPTNTEAFF.

V is TRBV7-6 and J is TRBJ2-7; 11 bases agree with TRBD2. The CDR3 is 15 residues long. The V gene end was trimmed by 3 bases and the J gene end by 1 base; junction bases not matched to a gene: 2. The germline CDR1 and CDR2 sequences are SGHVS and FNYEAQ. The CDR3, as DNA: TGTGCCAGCAGCTTCGGGACTAGCGGTTCCTACGAGCAGTACTTC. Protein sequence: CASSFGTSGSYEQYF.

This clone was observed a single time. The CDR3: CASSRRQGVTDTQYF. The CDR3 nucleotides are TGCGCCAGCAGCCGGCGACAGGGGGTCACAGATACGCAGTATTTT. This chain joins TRBV4-3 and TRBJ2-3; 9 positions agree with TRBD1. With 4 bases clipped from V and 2 bases from J, the junction kept 4 bases outside the gene matches. Per germline, CDR1 LGHNA and CDR2 YSLEER. This CDR3 spans 15 amino acids.

This sequence joins TRBV4-3 and TRBJ1-2; perhaps TRBD1 as D (6 bases). This CDR3 has 17 amino acids. V was cut by 0 bases and J by 2 bases, with 16 bases left in between. From germline, CDR1 is LGHNA and CDR2 YSLEER. CDR3 nucleotide sequence: TGCGCCAGCAGCCAAGATGTCGGGTTGGGACAAAACTATGGCTACACCTTC. This codes for CASSQDVGLGQNYGYTF.

The chain joins TRBV7-3 to TRBJ2-3; TRBD1 might be the D (5 bases). The CDR3 extends over 14 amino acids. The germline V and J ends were trimmed by 4 bases and 2 bases, with 10 bases remaining between them. Germline V CDR1 and CDR2: SGHTA, FQGTGA. CDR3 coding DNA: TGTGCCAGCAGCTCGACAGAGTTCACAGATACGCAGTATTTT. This translates into CASSSTEFTDTQYF. The full variable domain, rest sourced from reference TRBV7-3 and TRBJ2-3, is GAGVSQTPSNKVTEKGKYVELRCDPISGHTALYWYRQSLGQGPEFLIYFQGTGAADDSGLPNDRFFAVRPEGSVSTLKIQRTERGDSAVYLCASSSTEFTDTQYFGPGTRLTVL.

This clone was counted between two and nine times. V gene TRBV7-2 combines with J gene TRBJ1-1; D gene unclear. There are 13 residues in the CDR3. Trimming removed 3 bases from V and 6 bases from J, with 11 bases in between. Germline V gene lookup returns CDR1 SGHTA and CDR2 FQGNSA. The CDR3 sequence is CASSFEVLAEAFF. CDR3 sequence (DNA): TGTGCCAGCAGCTTTGAAGTACTCGCTGAAGCTTTCTTT.

The chain has TRBV9 and TRBJ2-1; D remains ambiguous. V was shortened by 0 bases and J by 2 bases, with 9 bases between the two germline ends. The CDR3 covers 15 residues. Germline values: CDR1 SGDLS, CDR2 YYNGEE. The CDR3 region is CASSVDGETYNEQFF. In nucleotides, the CDR3 is TGTGCCAGCAGCGTAGACGGTGAGACCTACAATGAGCAGTTCTTC.

The chain employs TRBV29-1 and TRBJ1-1, with D unresolved. The CDR3 sequence is 13 residues long. V lost 3 bases and J 1 base, leaving 9 bases between the germline ends. Germline V CDR1 and CDR2: SQVTM, ANQGSEA. The CDR3 sequence is CSVDAGRNTEAFF. In DNA, the CDR3 is TGCAGCGTTGACGCGGGTCGGAACACTGAAGCTTTCTTT.

The gene calls are TRBV9 and TRBJ2-2; the match to TRBD1 covers 10 bases. Germline-derived CDR1 and CDR2 are SGDLS and YYNGEE. This CDR3 has 15 amino acids. Trimming cost V 3 bases and J 5 bases; bases outside gene matches: 4. DNA of the CDR3: TGTGCCAGCAGCGAGGGACAGGGGTGGACCGGGGAGCTGTTTTTT. Translating gives CASSEGQGWTGELFF.

CDR3 bases: TGTGCCACCAGCACTTACCGCGGTCAGTATGGCTACACCTTC. Amino acids: CATSTYRGQYGYTF. The chain links TRBV15 to TRBJ1-2; D is ambiguous. With 4 bases removed from V and 5 bases from J, the gap between germline ends came to 14 bases. CDR3 length: 14 amino acids. CDR1 is LNHNV and CDR2 is YYDKDF in the germline V gene (reference sequence).

The V call is TRBV3-1 (or the pseudogene TRBV3-2), the J call TRBJ2-7, with 10 bases lining up with TRBD2. This CDR3 region has 16 residues. V dropped 4 bases and J dropped 2; count of bases not matched to a gene: 8. Germline V gene lookup returns CDR1 LGHDT and CDR2 YNNKEL (reference sequence). Here the CDR3 DNA reads TGTGCCAGCAGCCTCCACCCTAGCGGGGGACCCTACGAGCAGTACTTC. It is translated as CASSLHPSGGPYEQYF.

The chain is built from TRBV4-3 and TRBJ2-7; 8 bases agree with TRBD2. The CDR3 sequence is 16 residues long. Unmatched junction bases numbered 7, after V lost 3 bases and J lost 0 bases. Germline-derived CDR1 and CDR2 are LGHNA and YSLEER. CDR3 DNA: TGCGCCAGCAGCCAGGACCGGGGGGGGAGCTCCTACGAGCAGTACTTC. This translates into CASSQDRGGSSYEQYF.

V and J are TRBV9 and TRBJ2-2; 9 bases align to TRBD2. Germline CDR1 is SGDLS and CDR2 is YYNGEE. This CDR3 region has 15 residues. V lost 6 bases and J lost 4; bases outside the gene matches: 7. The CDR3, as DNA: TGTGCCAGCACGCAAGCGGGGGGACCCACCGGGGAGCTGTTTTTT. Amino acids: CASTQAGGPTGELFF.

The count of this clone is one. The chain recombines TRBV5-1 with TRBJ2-6; TRBD1 might be the D (6 bases). Germline values: CDR1 SGHRS, CDR2 YFSETQ. Trimming left V 0 bases short and J 0 bases short, with 10 bases between. There are 17 residues in the CDR3. The CDR3 here is CASSLAETGSGANVLTF. The CDR3 DNA is TGCGCCAGCAGCTTGGCAGAGACAGGCTCTGGGGCCAACGTCCTGACTTTC. The full variable domain, rest sourced from reference TRBV5-1 and TRBJ2-6, is KAGVTQTPRYLIKTRGQQVTLSCSPISGHRSVSWYQQTPGQGLQFLFEYFSETQRNKGNFPGRFSGRQFSNSRSEMNVSTLELGDSALYLCASSLAETGSGANVLTFGAGSRLTVL.